A single T cell receptor (beta chain) is shown here with its context. Its specificity is unknown. The entry originates in a study of blood T cells in healthy people across ages. Points from the study as a whole: Long-lived donors exceeded aged donors in naive CD4+ cells and diversity.

Trimming removed 0 bases at V and 4 bases at J, with 10 bases between. CDR1 is SGHTA and CDR2 is FQGNSA in the germline V gene. The CDR3 consists of 15 residues. A sample-barcoded 5' primer and a J-beta primer mix were used in a second PCR of roughly 7 to 12 cycles. TCRdb used MiXCR to reprocess the 5' RACE reads, holding one entry per CDR3 protein. The table lists 1,500,000 or so distinct CDR3 sequences, roughly 59% of them singletons. This TCR was recovered from a young man in good health. The chain joins TRBV7-2 to TRBJ1-5; D remains ambiguous. Sample: blood. The CDR3 DNA is TGTGCCAGCAGCTTAGCGCACAGCTGGAATCAGCCCCAGCATTTT. Translated: CASSLAHSWNQPQHF.